This T cell receptor beta chain was sequenced during a study of blood T cell repertoires in COVID-19. Study summary: Spain, Italy and the United States supplied samples that represented acute and convalescent COVID-19. Sources were T cells, B-cell-depleted T cells, or PBMCs; the material itself was cDNA or gDNA.

In germline, CDR1 is SGDLS, CDR2 YYNGEE. The CDR3 is 14 amino acids. V dropped 4 bases and J dropped 3 bases, with 11 bases sitting between them. Per the original data handling: Nucleated cell number was recorded as an estimate derived from reference gene primer amplification. TCRdb keeps only in-frame clones here, not all; method: immunoSEQ multiplex PCR. V and J calls and clone size are as listed in that table; D and trimming were resolved from the DNA. The repertoire holds around 60,000 clones, with about 85% as singletons. The receptor was isolated from a woman aged 80 or older with acute or convalescent COVID-19. The V and J genes are TRBV9 and TRBJ1-3; the D gene is possibly TRBD1 (5 bases). The sample comprised peripheral blood. CDR3 sequence reads: CASSYRPFGNTIYF. DNA for the CDR3: TGTGCCAGCAGCTACAGGCCATTTGGAAACACCATATATTTT.